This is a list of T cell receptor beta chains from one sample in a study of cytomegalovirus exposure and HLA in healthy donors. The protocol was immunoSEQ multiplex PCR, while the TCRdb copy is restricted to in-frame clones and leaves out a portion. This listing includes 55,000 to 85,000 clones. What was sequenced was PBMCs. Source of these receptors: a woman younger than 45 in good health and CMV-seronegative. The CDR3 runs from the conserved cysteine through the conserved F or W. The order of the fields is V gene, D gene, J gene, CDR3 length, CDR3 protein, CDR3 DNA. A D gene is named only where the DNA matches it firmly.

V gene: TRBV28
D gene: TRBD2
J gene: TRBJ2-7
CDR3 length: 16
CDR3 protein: CASTTLATSGSYEQYF
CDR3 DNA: TGTGCCAGCACTACTCTCGCCACTAGCGGGAGCTACGAGCAGTACTTC

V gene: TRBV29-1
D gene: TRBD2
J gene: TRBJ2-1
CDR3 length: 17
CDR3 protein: CSAQREGQWGSYNEQFF
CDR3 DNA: TGCAGCGCACAGCGGGAGGGCCAATGGGGCTCCTACAATGAGCAGTTCTTC

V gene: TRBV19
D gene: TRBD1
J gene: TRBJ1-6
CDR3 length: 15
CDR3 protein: CASSARTGFNSPLHF
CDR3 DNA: TGTGCCAGTAGTGCCCGGACAGGGTTTAATTCACCCCTCCACTTT

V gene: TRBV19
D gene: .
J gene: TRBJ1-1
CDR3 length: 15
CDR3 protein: CASSPQDAGNTEAFF
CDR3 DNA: TGTGCCAGTAGTCCCCAAGACGCAGGGAACACTGAAGCTTTCTTT

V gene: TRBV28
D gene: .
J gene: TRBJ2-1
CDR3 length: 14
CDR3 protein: CASRVDSSDNEQFF
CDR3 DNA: TGTGCCAGCAGGGTGGACAGCTCCGACAATGAGCAGTTCTTC

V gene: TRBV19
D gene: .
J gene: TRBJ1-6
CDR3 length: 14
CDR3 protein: CASSKGQVNSPLHF
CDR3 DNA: TGTGCCAGTAGCAAGGGACAAGTTAATTCACCCCTCCACTTT

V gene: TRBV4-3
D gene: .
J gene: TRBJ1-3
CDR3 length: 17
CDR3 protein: CASSQDGALDSGNTIYF
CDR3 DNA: TGCGCCAGCAGCCAAGATGGGGCATTGGACTCTGGAAACACCATATATTTT

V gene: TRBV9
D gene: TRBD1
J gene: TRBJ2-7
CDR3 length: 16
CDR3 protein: CASSVAPGTVSYEQYF
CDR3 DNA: TGTGCCAGCAGCGTAGCCCCCGGGACAGTCTCCTACGAGCAGTACTTC

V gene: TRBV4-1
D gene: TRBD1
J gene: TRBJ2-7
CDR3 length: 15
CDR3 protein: CASSQGREGAGEQYF
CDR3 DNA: TGCGCCAGCAGCCAGGGAAGAGAGGGGGCAGGCGAGCAGTACTTC

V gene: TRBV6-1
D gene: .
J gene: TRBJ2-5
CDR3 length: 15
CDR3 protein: CASSEVRQPQETQYF
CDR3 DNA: TGTGCCAGCAGTGAAGTGAGGCAGCCCCAAGAGACCCAGTACTTC

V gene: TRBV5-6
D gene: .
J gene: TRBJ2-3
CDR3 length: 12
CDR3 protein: CASSLVADTQYF
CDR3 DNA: TGTGCCAGCAGCCTGGTAGCCGATACGCAGTATTTT

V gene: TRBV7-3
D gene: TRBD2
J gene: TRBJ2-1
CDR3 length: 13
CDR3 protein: CASSSGRANEQFF
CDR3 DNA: TGTGCCAGCTCTTCCGGGAGGGCCAATGAGCAGTTCTTC

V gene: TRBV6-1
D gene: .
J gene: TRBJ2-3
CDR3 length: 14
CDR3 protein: CASGPGQITDTQYF
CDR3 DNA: TGTGCCAGCGGTCCAGGACAGATAACAGATACGCAGTATTTT

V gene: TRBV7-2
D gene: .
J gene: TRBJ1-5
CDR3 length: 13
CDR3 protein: CASSSRQGQPQHF
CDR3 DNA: TGTGCCAGCAGCTCCAGGCAGGGCCAGCCCCAGCATTTT

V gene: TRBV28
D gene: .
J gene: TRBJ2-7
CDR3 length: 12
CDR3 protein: CASSLPPTEQYF
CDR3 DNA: TGTGCCAGCAGTCTTCCCCCGACAGAGCAGTACTTC

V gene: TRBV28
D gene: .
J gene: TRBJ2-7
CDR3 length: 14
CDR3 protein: CASSGLQRVNEQYF
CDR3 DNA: TGTGCCAGCAGTGGACTCCAGCGGGTTAACGAGCAGTACTTC

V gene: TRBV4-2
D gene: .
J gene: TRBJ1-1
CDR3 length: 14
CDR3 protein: CASSQAGIDTEAFF
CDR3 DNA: TGTGCCAGCAGCCAAGCGGGGATCGACACTGAAGCTTTCTTT

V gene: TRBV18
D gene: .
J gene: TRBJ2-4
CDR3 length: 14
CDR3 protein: CASSPELAKNIQYF
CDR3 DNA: TGTGCCAGCTCACCAGAGTTAGCCAAAAACATTCAGTACTTC

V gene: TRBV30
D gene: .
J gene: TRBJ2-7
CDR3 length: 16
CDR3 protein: CAWSVHGGARGYEQYF
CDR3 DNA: TGTGCCTGGAGTGTACACGGAGGGGCACGGGGCTACGAGCAGTACTTC

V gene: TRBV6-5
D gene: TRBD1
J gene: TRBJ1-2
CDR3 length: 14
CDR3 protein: CASSYRQGQNGYTF
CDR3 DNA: TGTGCCAGCAGTTACCGACAGGGTCAAAATGGCTACACCTTC

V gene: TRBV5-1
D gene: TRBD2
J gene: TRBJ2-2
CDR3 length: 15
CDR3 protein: CASSLREGNTGELFF
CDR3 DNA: TGCGCCAGCAGCTTGAGGGAGGGGAACACCGGGGAGCTGTTTTTT

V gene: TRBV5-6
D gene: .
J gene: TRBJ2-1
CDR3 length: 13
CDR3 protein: CASSPRGGNEQFF
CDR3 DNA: TGTGCCAGCAGTCCACGCGGAGGTAATGAGCAGTTCTTC

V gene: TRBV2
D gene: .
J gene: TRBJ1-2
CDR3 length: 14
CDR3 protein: CASSASGLSYGYTF
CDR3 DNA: TGTGCCAGCAGTGCTTCTGGGCTTTCCTATGGCTACACCTTC

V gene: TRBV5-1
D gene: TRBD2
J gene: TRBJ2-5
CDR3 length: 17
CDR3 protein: CASSFGLAGGLQETQYF
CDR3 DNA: TGCGCCAGCAGCTTCGGACTAGCGGGGGGCCTCCAAGAGACCCAGTACTTC

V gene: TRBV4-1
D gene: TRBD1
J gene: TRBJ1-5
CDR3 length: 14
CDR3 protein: CASTPGQGNQPQHF
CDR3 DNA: TGCGCCAGCACTCCGGGACAGGGTAATCAGCCCCAGCATTTT

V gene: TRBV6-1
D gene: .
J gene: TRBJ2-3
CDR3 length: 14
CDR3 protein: CASSEASGTDTQYF
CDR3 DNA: TGTGCCAGCAGTGAAGCGTCGGGGACAGATACGCAGTATTTT

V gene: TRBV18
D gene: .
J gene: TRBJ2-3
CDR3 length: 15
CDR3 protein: CASSPSSSRQDTQYF
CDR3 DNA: TGTGCCAGCTCACCGTCCTCCTCCAGACAAGATACGCAGTATTTT

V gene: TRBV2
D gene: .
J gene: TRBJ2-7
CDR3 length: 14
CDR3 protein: CASSEGQGPGEQYF
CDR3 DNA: TGTGCCAGCAGTGAAGGGCAGGGGCCTGGGGAGCAGTACTTC

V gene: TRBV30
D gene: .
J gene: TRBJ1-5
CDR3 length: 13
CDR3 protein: CAWSVNRDRPQHF
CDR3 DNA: TGTGCCTGGAGTGTAAACAGGGATAGACCCCAGCATTTT

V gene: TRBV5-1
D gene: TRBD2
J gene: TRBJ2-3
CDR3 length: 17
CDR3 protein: CASSRGGTSGPTDTQYF
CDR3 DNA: TGCGCCAGCAGTCGCGGCGGGACTAGCGGACCCACAGATACGCAGTATTTT

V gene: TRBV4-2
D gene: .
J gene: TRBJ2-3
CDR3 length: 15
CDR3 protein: CASSQGTRNTDTQYF
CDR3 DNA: TGTGCCAGCAGCCAAGGAACCAGAAACACAGATACGCAGTATTTT

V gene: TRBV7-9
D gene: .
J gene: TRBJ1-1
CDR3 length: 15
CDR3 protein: CASSLTGDRNTEAFF
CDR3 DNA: TGTGCCAGCAGCTTGACGGGGGATCGGAACACTGAAGCTTTCTTT

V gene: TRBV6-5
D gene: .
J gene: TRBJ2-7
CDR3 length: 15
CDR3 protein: CASSYAPGTAGEQYF
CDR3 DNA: TGTGCCAGCAGTTACGCACCGGGGACCGCGGGGGAGCAGTACTTC